The table lists the clone carrying this T cell receptor (beta chain) with a count of one. V lost 3 bases to trimming and J lost 2 bases; unmatched junction nucleotides: 9. The CDR3 sequence is 16 residues long. Germline V gives CDR1 LGHNA, CDR2 YNFKEQ. The sample originates from a study of blood T cell repertoires in COVID-19. For the study at large: Collection of acute and convalescent COVID-19 samples took place in the United States, Italy and Spain. T cells, B-cell-depleted T cells, or PBMCs provided the cDNA or gDNA that served as material.

Original data processing: Nucleated cell number was recorded as an estimate derived from reference gene primer amplification. Sequenced by immunoSEQ multiplex PCR; TCRdb stores in-frame clones only, minus some. V, J and clone size were drawn from that table, and D and trimming were deduced from the DNA. The data show 240,000 or so clones, around 86% seen once. V and J are TRBV4-2 and TRBJ2-7, with 8 bases that match TRBD1. This sequence was found in a man aged 80 or over with acute or convalescent COVID-19. The specimen sequenced was peripheral blood. The CDR3: CASSQEDRAPTYEQYF. Written as DNA, the CDR3 is TGTGCCAGCAGCCAGGAGGACAGGGCGCCTACCTACGAGCAGTACTTC.